These 12 T cell receptor beta chains originate from one sample sequenced in a study of shared clonotypes between healthy human individuals. Measured with immunoSEQ multiplex PCR; TCRdb has only the in-frame clones, and not every one. This sample has approximately 2.1 million clones; 85% to 95% occur once, and the top ten carry roughly 0.36%. Input material: naive CD4+ T cells from PBMCs. Subset of the sample: CD45RA+ positively selected. Receptor source: a man between 18 and 29 years old in good health. Some clones in this sample may be carry-over from other donors' samples.

In nucleotides, the CDR3 is TGTGCCAGCAGTGAAGCCCCCCGGGGAAGGACTGAAGCTTTCTTT. This translates into CASSEAPRGRTEAFF. V and J are TRBV2 and TRBJ1-1; D call uncertain. V was shortened by 0 bases and J by 5 bases, with 13 bases between the two germline ends. This CDR3 is 15 amino acids long. Germline CDR1 and CDR2: SNHLY and FYNNEI. Combining the CDR3 with reference TRBV2 and TRBJ1-1 gives the whole variable domain EPEVTQTPSHQVTQMGQEVILRCVPISNHLYFYWYRQILGQKVEFLVSFYNNEISEKSEIFDDQFSVERPDGSNFTLKIRSTKLEDSAMYFCASSEAPRGRTEAFFGQGTRLTVV.

The chain carries TRBV9 and TRBJ1-1; D is unresolved. Deletions cut 4 bases from V and 1 base from J, with 11 bases between. CDR3 length equals 14 residues. Germline values: CDR1 SGDLS, CDR2 YYNGEE. The CDR3 protein is CASSSREANTEAFF. CDR3 DNA sequence: TGTGCCAGCAGCTCTAGGGAGGCGAACACTGAAGCTTTCTTT.

CDR3 DNA: TGTGCCAGCAGCCCACCCGGGGGGACAGTGAACACTGAAGCTTTCTTT. This sequence encodes CASSPPGGTVNTEAFF. The V call is TRBV5-4, the J call TRBJ1-1; 7 nucleotides align to TRBD1. From germline, CDR1 is SGHNT and CDR2 YYREEE (reference sequence). Trimming cost V 4 bases and J 0 bases; bases outside gene matches: 9. This CDR3 spans 16 amino acids.

In regard to this clone: The sample holds other DNA sequences that translate to the same CDR3. This chain uses TRBV28 with TRBJ1-1, with D hard to call. This CDR3 spans 12 amino acids. Trimming stripped 7 bases from V and 1 base from J, with 7 bases between. Germline lookup yields CDR1 MDHEN and CDR2 SYDVKM. DNA of the CDR3: TGTGCCAGCAAGACCGGGAACACTGAAGCTTTCTTT. Amino acid sequence: CASKTGNTEAFF.

A note on this clone: Other DNA sequences in the same sample also yield this CDR3. The genes are TRBV6-6 and TRBJ2-3; D uncertain. CDR3 length: 12 residues. The V and J ends lost 6 bases and 0 bases respectively, with 4 bases between them. Germline lookup yields CDR1 MNHNY and CDR2 SVGAGI (reference sequence). CDR3: CASRSSTDTQYF. In DNA, the CDR3 is TGTGCCAGCAGATCAAGCACAGATACGCAGTATTTT.

The chain couples TRBV28 to TRBJ1-5; D gene ambiguous. V gave up 3 bases and J gave up 7 bases, with 16 bases separating them. The CDR3 runs 15 residues. In germline, CDR1 is MDHEN, CDR2 SYDVKM. The chain's CDR3 is CASSFQVGRQQPQHF. CDR3 nucleotide sequence: TGTGCCAGCAGTTTTCAGGTGGGAAGGCAGCAGCCCCAGCATTTT.

The rearrangement uses TRBV15 and TRBJ1-1; 8 nucleotides agree with TRBD1. The germline CDR1 and CDR2 sequences are LNHNV and YYDKDF (reference sequence). This CDR3 is built from 17 residues. V dropped 1 base and J dropped 11; count of bases not matched to a gene: 18. CDR3 in DNA: TGTGCCACCAGCAGAGCAGTGGGGGGAGGACAGGGCGTGTCTGCTTTCTTT. Protein sequence: CATSRAVGGGQGVSAFF.

The gene calls are TRBV5-1 and TRBJ2-3; possibly TRBD1 or TRBD2 for D (6 bases each). This CDR3 is built from 14 residues. V was clipped by 7 bases and J by 2 bases, with 14 bases between them. Germline values: CDR1 SGHRS, CDR2 YFSETQ. The CDR3 spells CASSRGVVTDTQYF. In DNA, the CDR3 is TGCGCCAGCTCTAGGGGGGTTGTCACAGATACGCAGTATTTT.

The V and J genes are TRBV5-8 and TRBJ1-2; no clear D. Trimming removed 2 bases at V and 0 bases at J, with 14 bases between. This CDR3 contains 16 residues. Germline assignment: CDR1 SGHTS and CDR2 YDEGEE. The CDR3 sequence is CASSFPKGTANYGYTF. The DNA of the CDR3 is TGTGCCAGCAGCTTTCCAAAGGGCACGGCTAACTATGGCTACACCTTC.

The rearrangement uses TRBV6-1 and TRBJ2-7, with a weak D call TRBD2 (6 bases). Trimming took 4 bases from V and 1 from J, leaving 17 bases between them. This CDR3 spans 16 amino acids. Germline CDR1 MNHNS, CDR2 SASEGT. The CDR3: CASSASGTLGSYEQYF. CDR3 nucleotide sequence: TGTGCCAGCAGTGCCTCCGGGACTCTCGGGTCCTACGAGCAGTACTTC.

V and J are TRBV28 and TRBJ1-4; no clear D. Germline assignment: CDR1 MDHEN and CDR2 SYDVKM. Deletions cut 1 base from V and 3 bases from J, with 12 bases between. The CDR3 runs to 16 residues. In nucleotides, the CDR3 is TGTGCCAGCAGTTTATTCCCCCAGCCAGCTAATGAAAAACTGTTTTTT. Translated: CASSLFPQPANEKLFF.

The chain couples TRBV10-1 to TRBJ2-5; D unresolved. V lost 5 bases, J lost 6 bases, and 13 bases lay in between. This CDR3 comprises 13 residues. Germline V CDR1 and CDR2: WNHNN, SYGVQD (reference sequence). Written as DNA, the CDR3 is TGCGCCAGCAGTCGACTTGCACTGAAGACCCAGTACTTC. Translation gives CASSRLALKTQYF.